This TCR beta chain appears in the sequencing data of a study of shared clonotypes between healthy human individuals. Looking at the study overall: Every donor yielded three CD4 naive, three CD4 memory, two CD8 naive and one CD8 memory plate. Study observations and caveats: Unshared clonotypes carried lower generation probabilities than those common to all four donors.

This CDR3 has 16 residues. Between the trimmed V and J ends, which lost 5 bases and 0 bases, there was a span of 16 bases. Germline-derived CDR1 and CDR2 are SGHTA and FQGNSA. Remarks on this clone: No antigen is known for it.

Repertoires were generated with immunoSEQ multiplex PCR, while TCRdb's copy carries only in-frame clones and drops some. The sample lists some 2.1 million clones; roughly 93% were seen once. Naive CD8 cells lacked CD45RO, underwent positive selection for CCR7 and left out terminally differentiated effector memory CD45RA+ cells. The sample taken for sequencing was naive CD8+ T cells from PBMCs. This sequence was found in a young man in good health. Some clones in this sample may be carry-over from other donors' samples. The chain couples TRBV7-2 to TRBJ1-1; D possibly corresponds to TRBD1 (5 bases). CDR3 region: CASSPRDGIMNTEAFF. CDR3 in DNA: TGTGCCAGCAGCCCGAGGGACGGAATAATGAACACTGAAGCTTTCTTT.